This is a list of T cell receptor beta chains from one sample in a study of early T cells in non-severe SARS-CoV-2 infection. TCRdb passed the 5' RACE reads through MiXCR, listing each CDR3 protein once. The sample includes tens of thousands of distinct CDR3 sequences, over 8% of them seen just once. This material consisted of whole blood, taken at baseline. The receptors originated from an adult who was a healthcare worker with PCR-confirmed SARS-CoV-2 infection or an uninfected control (not recorded which). Each CDR3 is given with its conserved first and last residue. The D gene is left open where the match is weak. Clone size is shown for a subset of rows, as once, few, many or a class of expanded clone.

J gene: TRBJ2-1
D gene: TRBD2
clone size: many
V gene: TRBV7-9
CDR3 protein: CASSPGLAPYNEQFF
CDR3 DNA: TGTGCCAGCAGCCCGGGACTAGCCCCTTACAATGAGCAGTTCTTC

J gene: TRBJ1-5
D gene: .
clone size: .
V gene: TRBV12-3/TRBV12-4
CDR3 protein: CASSKSNIGNQPQHF
CDR3 DNA: TGTGCCAGCAGTAAAAGTAATATAGGCAATCAGCCCCAGCATTTT

J gene: TRBJ2-5
D gene: TRBD1
clone size: few
V gene: TRBV5-1
CDR3 protein: CASSWDSRQETQYF
CDR3 DNA: TGCGCCAGCAGCTGGGACAGCAGGCAAGAGACCCAGTACTTC

J gene: TRBJ1-3
D gene: TRBD1
clone size: many
V gene: TRBV25-1
CDR3 protein: CASSWGQGGNTIYF
CDR3 DNA: TGTGCCAGCAGTTGGGGACAGGGAGGAAACACCATATATTTT

J gene: TRBJ2-5
D gene: .
clone size: .
V gene: TRBV7-2
CDR3 protein: CASSTYQETQYF
CDR3 DNA: TGTGCCAGCAGCACGTACCAAGAGACCCAGTACTTC

J gene: TRBJ2-7
D gene: .
clone size: many
V gene: TRBV12-3/TRBV12-4
CDR3 protein: CASSYSEFYAKQYF
CDR3 DNA: TGTGCCAGCAGTTATTCCGAATTTTACGCGAAGCAGTACTTC

J gene: TRBJ2-2
D gene: .
clone size: .
V gene: TRBV7-8
CDR3 protein: CASSPQAGELFF
CDR3 DNA: TGTGCCAGCAGCCCGCAGGCCGGGGAGCTGTTTTTT

J gene: TRBJ2-7
D gene: TRBD1
clone size: many
V gene: TRBV11-2
CDR3 protein: CASSATGNPYEQYF
CDR3 DNA: TGTGCCAGCAGCGCGACAGGGAACCCTTACGAGCAGTACTTC

J gene: TRBJ2-3
D gene: .
clone size: .
V gene: TRBV20-1
CDR3 protein: CSARRRGTDTQYF
CDR3 DNA: TGCAGTGCTAGACGGCGAGGCACAGATACGCAGTATTTT

J gene: TRBJ2-5
D gene: .
clone size: few
V gene: TRBV6-1
CDR3 protein: CASSEARSPETQYF
CDR3 DNA: TGTGCCAGCAGTGAAGCTCGAAGCCCAGAGACCCAGTACTTC

J gene: TRBJ2-1
D gene: TRBD2
clone size: few
V gene: TRBV6-4
CDR3 protein: CASSDSSGGAYNEQFF
CDR3 DNA: TGTGCCAGCAGTGACTCTAGCGGGGGGGCCTACAATGAGCAGTTCTTC

J gene: TRBJ2-7
D gene: .
clone size: .
V gene: TRBV9
CDR3 protein: CASSVEGSSYEQYF
CDR3 DNA: TGTGCCAGCAGCGTAGAGGGCTCATCCTACGAGCAGTACTTC

J gene: TRBJ1-1
D gene: .
clone size: few
V gene: TRBV7-9
CDR3 protein: CASSSTVNTEAFF
CDR3 DNA: TGTGCCAGCAGCTCGACAGTGAACACTGAAGCTTTCTTT

J gene: TRBJ1-4
D gene: .
clone size: few
V gene: TRBV3-1
CDR3 protein: CASSPRWALSAPNEKLFF
CDR3 DNA: TGTGCCAGCAGCCCCCGATGGGCTCTATCCGCCCCCAATGAAAAACTGTTTTTT

J gene: TRBJ2-3
D gene: TRBD2
clone size: few
V gene: TRBV5-1
CDR3 protein: CASTLTGRNLGDTQYF
CDR3 DNA: TGCGCCAGCACCCTCACCGGGAGGAATTTAGGGGATACGCAGTATTTT

J gene: TRBJ2-3
D gene: .
clone size: .
V gene: TRBV24-1
CDR3 protein: CATSDTRMGPHTDTQYF
CDR3 DNA: TGTGCCACCAGTGACACTAGGATGGGGCCTCACACAGATACGCAGTATTTT

J gene: TRBJ2-5
D gene: .
clone size: many
V gene: TRBV20-1
CDR3 protein: CSARGRGIETQYF
CDR3 DNA: TGCAGTGCTAGAGGACGAGGGATTGAGACCCAGTACTTC

J gene: TRBJ2-6
D gene: .
clone size: .
V gene: TRBV5-1
CDR3 protein: CASSLVEGTGANVLTF
CDR3 DNA: TGCGCCAGCAGCTTGGTAGAGGGGACTGGGGCCAACGTCCTGACTTTC

J gene: TRBJ2-7
D gene: .
clone size: few
V gene: TRBV6-2/TRBV6-3
CDR3 protein: CATTRGTYEQYF
CDR3 DNA: TGTGCCACCACCCGCGGAACCTACGAGCAGTACTTC

J gene: TRBJ2-1
D gene: .
clone size: few
V gene: TRBV11-3
CDR3 protein: CASSLVVLGEQFF
CDR3 DNA: TGTGCCAGCAGCTTAGTCGTTTTGGGTGAGCAGTTCTTC

J gene: TRBJ2-3
D gene: TRBD2
clone size: many
V gene: TRBV7-8
CDR3 protein: CASSSGGRWDTQYF
CDR3 DNA: TGTGCCAGCAGCTCGGGAGGCCGATGGGATACGCAGTATTTT

J gene: TRBJ2-2
D gene: .
clone size: .
V gene: TRBV19
CDR3 protein: CASSIDRGHVAGELFF
CDR3 DNA: TGTGCCAGTAGTATAGATCGGGGACACGTGGCCGGGGAGCTGTTTTTT

J gene: TRBJ2-3
D gene: .
clone size: .
V gene: TRBV20-1
CDR3 protein: CSARDVATDTQYF
CDR3 DNA: TGCAGTGCTAGAGATGTAGCGACAGATACGCAGTATTTT

J gene: TRBJ1-1
D gene: TRBD1
clone size: many
V gene: TRBV20-1
CDR3 protein: CSAPSRGIGAFF
CDR3 DNA: TGCAGTGCCCCAAGCAGGGGGATTGGAGCTTTCTTT

J gene: TRBJ2-3
D gene: TRBD1
clone size: few
V gene: TRBV27
CDR3 protein: CASSSPHRTGNTDTQYF
CDR3 DNA: TGTGCCAGCAGTTCGCCCCACCGGACAGGGAACACAGATACGCAGTATTTT

J gene: TRBJ1-1
D gene: .
clone size: many
V gene: TRBV28
CDR3 protein: CASSLIGTEAFF
CDR3 DNA: TGTGCCAGCAGTTTAATAGGTACTGAAGCTTTCTTT

J gene: TRBJ2-7
D gene: .
clone size: .
V gene: TRBV27
CDR3 protein: CASSSPGGGSSYEQYF
CDR3 DNA: TGTGCCAGCAGTTCCCCAGGGGGGGGCAGCTCCTACGAGCAGTACTTC

J gene: TRBJ2-1
D gene: TRBD2
clone size: .
V gene: TRBV11-2
CDR3 protein: CASSQGTSVNQFF
CDR3 DNA: TGTGCCAGCAGCCAGGGGACTAGCGTTAATCAGTTCTTC

J gene: TRBJ2-3
D gene: TRBD2
clone size: many
V gene: TRBV7-2
CDR3 protein: CASSLGAGVDTQYF
CDR3 DNA: TGTGCCAGCAGCTTAGGAGCGGGGGTAGATACGCAGTATTTT

J gene: TRBJ2-5
D gene: .
clone size: few
V gene: TRBV3-1
CDR3 protein: CASRSSSVHQETQYF
CDR3 DNA: TGTGCCAGCAGGTCCTCATCTGTGCACCAAGAGACCCAGTACTTC

J gene: TRBJ2-7
D gene: .
clone size: few
V gene: TRBV24-1
CDR3 protein: CATSDQDSDEQYF
CDR3 DNA: TGTGCCACCAGTGACCAAGACAGTGACGAGCAGTACTTC

J gene: TRBJ2-3
D gene: TRBD1
clone size: many
V gene: TRBV7-9
CDR3 protein: CASSLGQGLVDTQYF
CDR3 DNA: TGTGCCAGCAGCTTGGGACAGGGATTAGTAGATACGCAGTATTTT

J gene: TRBJ1-5
D gene: .
clone size: many
V gene: TRBV6-6
CDR3 protein: CASSYSRDQPQHF
CDR3 DNA: TGTGCCAGCAGTTACTCACGCGATCAGCCCCAGCATTTT

J gene: TRBJ2-1
D gene: TRBD1
clone size: .
V gene: TRBV30
CDR3 protein: CAWSFGQDNEQFF
CDR3 DNA: TGTGCCTGGAGTTTCGGACAGGACAATGAGCAGTTCTTC

J gene: TRBJ2-2
D gene: .
clone size: many
V gene: TRBV7-6
CDR3 protein: CASRDTQGGGELFF
CDR3 DNA: TGTGCCAGCAGAGACACCCAGGGAGGCGGGGAGCTGTTTTTT